This T cell receptor (beta chain) was recorded in a study of blood T cell repertoires in COVID-19. Sequencing used immunoSEQ multiplex PCR; TCRdb keeps in-frame clones, though not all of them. The top ten clones hold under 2% of a sample with 250,000 to 400,000 clones, around 89% of them seen once. The CDR3 sequence is 13 residues long. Germline CDR1 reads SNHLY; CDR2 reads FYNNEI. The trim removed 5 bases at V and 6 bases at J, leaving 4 bases unmatched. This sequence originates from a woman aged 25-40 years with COVID-19, enrolled during active disease. Source material: peripheral blood. The V gene is TRBV2, the J gene TRBJ1-2, with 9 bases matching TRBD1. CDR3 sequence: CASSYRGQDGYTF. The DNA for the CDR3 is TGTGCCAGCAGTTACAGGGGGCAGGATGGCTACACCTTC.